The clone carrying this T cell receptor (beta chain) was observed a handful of times. The antigen is undetermined. V was trimmed by 4 bases and J by 4 bases, leaving 8 bases between them. CDR1 is WSHSY, CDR2 SAAADI, per germline. This CDR3 has 13 residues. The sample, about 9.2 milliliters of peripheral blood, was drawn from each donor. The data belong to a study of blood T cells in healthy people across ages. Notes on the study in general: Lack of knowledge of donor CMV status possibly confounded expanded clonotype changes. In long-lived donors, naive CD4+ cell counts and diversity exceeded those of aged donors.

A second PCR of 7 to 11 cycles used a sample-barcoded 5' primer and a J-beta primer mix. Each cDNA molecule was tagged by a template-switch adaptor that had 12 random nucleotides. TCRdb passed the 5' RACE reads through MiXCR, listing each CDR3 protein once. The repertoire has about 560,000 distinct CDR3 sequences, roughly a quarter of them found once; the top ten carry 3.6%. The same sample was also studied in work on T cells of mothers and their children.

The specimen was blood. The gene calls are TRBV10-2 and TRBJ2-1; D ambiguous. This clonotype was sampled from a boy between 2 and 10 years old in good health. The CDR3 reads CASSGGSYNEQFF. The CDR3 coding sequence is TGCGCCAGCAGTGGTGGCTCGTACAATGAGCAGTTCTTC.